These 5 T cell receptor beta chains share one sample of origin, sequenced in a study of cytomegalovirus exposure and HLA in healthy donors. PCR employed 60 Vbeta and 13 Jbeta primers. TCRdb's copy holds only in-frame clones and misses some; the assay was immunoSEQ multiplex PCR. The table includes some 130,000 clones, approximately 87% detected once. Sequencing input: PBMCs. The source is a woman aged 25 to 45 in good health and CMV-seronegative.

The chain combines TRBV30 with TRBJ2-3; the D gene is possibly TRBD2 (5 bases). The CDR3 runs to 16 residues. From germline, CDR1 is GTSNPN and CDR2 SVGIG (reference sequence). Trimming removed 0 bases from V and 8 bases from J, with 21 bases in between. CDR3 sequence (DNA): TGTGCCTGGAGTGTACTGGGAGACTTTCTACGAGGTACGCAGTATTTT. Amino acid sequence: CAWSVLGDFLRGTQYF.

The gene calls are TRBV7-9 and TRBJ2-2; 7 positions match TRBD2. The V segment lost 5 bases and the J segment 5 bases; nucleotides outside the gene matches: 5. CDR3 size: 14 residues. The germline V gene encodes CDR1 SEHNR and CDR2 FQNEAQ (reference sequence). CDR3 nucleotide sequence: TGTGCCAGCAGCCTCGGGACTACTACCGGGGAGCTGTTTTTT. It specifies CASSLGTTTGELFF.

The chain uses TRBV6-5 and TRBJ2-7, with 9 bases lining up with TRBD2. The length of the CDR3 is 14 residues. The ends lost 2 bases at V and 3 bases at J; junction bases unmatched: 2. Germline loops: CDR1 MNHEY, CDR2 SVGAGI. The CDR3 reads CASSYTTSGYEQYF. DNA for the CDR3: TGTGCCAGCAGTTACACGACTAGCGGCTACGAGCAGTACTTC.

CDR3 bases: TGTGCCAGCAGCGCGGGACAGATCTCCTATGGCTACACCTTC. Protein: CASSAGQISYGYTF. This chain uses TRBV11-2 with TRBJ1-2; 7 bases map to TRBD1. The CDR3 consists of 14 residues. With 5 bases clipped from V and 4 bases from J, the junction kept 7 bases outside the gene matches. Per germline, CDR1 SGHAT and CDR2 FQNNGV.

This clone was recorded only once. V is TRBV27 and J is TRBJ1-5, with 7 bases lining up with TRBD1. The CDR3 is 14 amino acids. In germline, CDR1 is MNHEY, CDR2 SMNVEV (reference sequence). The junction had 3 bases not matched to a gene; V was cut back by 3 bases and J by 4 bases. CDR3 coding DNA: TGTGCCAGCAGTTTGGGGACAGATAATCAGCCCCAGCATTTT. It encodes CASSLGTDNQPQHF.